The following is a TCR beta chain sequence with its context. The antigen it recognizes is unknown. Base qualities are not recorded, but no much larger clone differs from it by a single base. This entry belongs to a study of blood T cell repertoires in COVID-19 (dated by TCRdb to between 2020 and 2021). Background for the entire study: Samples from collaborators originated in the United States, Italy and Spain and spanned both the acute and convalescent phases of COVID-19. The repertoires were released in a freely available public database intended as a resource for research on the immune response to SARS-CoV-2. The dataset comprised deeply sampled blood TCRbeta repertoires from subjects exposed to, actively infected with, or recovered from COVID-19. The material from the prospective study consisted of cDNA or gDNA derived from T cells, B-cell-depleted T cells, or PBMCs. Nearly every sample came with metadata listing a de-identified subject ID, COVID-19 status, age in years and sex. HLA class I and class II types, where available, came from metadata supplied by the sample provider rather than from assay-based typing. Samples were obtained from the ongoing ImmuneRACE study (first 160 participants) and from 1,254 subjects provided by 6 global collaborators.

The collaborating institutions used their own protocols to collect whole blood in K2EDTA tubes. For TCRbeta analysis, collaborators shipped samples as frozen whole blood, isolated PBMCs, or DNA extracted from either of those sample types. TCRbeta CDR3 regions were amplified from genomic DNA by means of the immunoSEQ Assay, a bias-controlled multiplex PCR. The authors processed their data as follows. Nucleated cell counts per sample were estimated from amplification of reference gene primers within the assay. To quantify the absolute abundance of each unique TCRbeta CDR3 rearrangement, sequence reads were collapsed and filtered. For each sample, productive Simpson clonality was calculated by taking the square root of Simpson's diversity index across productive rearrangements. Imported from immuneACCESS, the table was reduced by TCRdb to in-frame sequences with V and J called. These copies leave out some clones; in studies compared against another copy, an unresolved V gene accounts for under half, and the cause of the remainder is not known. The V and J calls and the clone size are those of that table, but D and trimming were determined from the DNA. This sample has approximately 94,000 clones in its table, and 84% of those were observed once. Approximately 25% of the sample is in the top ten clones.

General study outcomes and caveats: How much clinical and demographic metadata was included differed by source and by participant, and the metadata was provided uncurated.

Trimmed from V: 9 bases; trimmed from J: 4 bases; junction bases lacking a gene match: 3. The germline V gene (reference sequence) gives CDR1 as LNHDA and CDR2 as SQIVND. The CDR3 numbers 12 residues from cysteine through phenylalanine. The only DNA kept is the CDR3, 36 bases in frame from the first base. This receptor was identified in a man aged 55 to 70 with acute or convalescent COVID-19. Sequences were obtained from peripheral blood. The chain links TRBV19 with TRBJ2-3; TRBD1 fits 8 bases in the junction. The nucleotide sequence is TGTGCCAGCCAGGACAGGGCAGATACGCAGTATTTT. Its product reads: CASQDRADTQYF.